The rows below give T cell receptor beta chains drawn from one sample of a study of beta chain features in type 1 diabetes. This table comes from immunoSEQ multiplex PCR, and its TCRdb copy is limited to in-frame clones, with some not included. Of 95,000 to 150,000 clones in the sample, around 15% were seen once. Sequencing was carried out using central memory CD4+ T cells from blood. These receptor sequences come from a man aged 25-45 years with type 1 diabetes. CDR3s leave out the opening cysteine and the closing phenylalanine or tryptophan.

j_gene: TRBJ2-1; v_gene: TRBV7-9; CDR3aa: ASSLRGGYNEQF
j_gene: TRBJ2-5; v_gene: TRBV27; CDR3aa: ASRISGGETQY
j_gene: TRBJ1-5; v_gene: TRBV2; CDR3aa: ASSVMGGNQPQH
j_gene: TRBJ2-6; v_gene: TRBV7-9; CDR3aa: ASSPLSGANVLT
j_gene: TRBJ1-2; v_gene: TRBV30; CDR3aa: ALRGVLLYGYT
j_gene: TRBJ2-5; v_gene: TRBV23-1; CDR3aa: ASSQGVRTVTQETQY
j_gene: TRBJ2-5; v_gene: TRBV9; CDR3aa: ASSNLKAGETQY
j_gene: TRBJ2-1; v_gene: TRBV7-6; CDR3aa: ASSPNPPSSYNEQF
j_gene: TRBJ1-6; v_gene: TRBV6-6; CDR3aa: ASSSTGGDSPLH
j_gene: TRBJ2-7; v_gene: TRBV9; CDR3aa: ASSAGTGQSTAEQY
j_gene: TRBJ2-1; v_gene: TRBV5-1; CDR3aa: ASSFERTGSNEQF
j_gene: TRBJ2-7; v_gene: TRBV7-9; CDR3aa: ASSYGQGAYYEQY
j_gene: TRBJ2-7; v_gene: TRBV7-8; CDR3aa: ASSLVWGTGAGEQY
j_gene: TRBJ2-2; v_gene: TRBV28; CDR3aa: ASNIGGGELF
j_gene: TRBJ1-2; v_gene: TRBV7-9; CDR3aa: ASRPGGGHYGYT
j_gene: TRBJ1-4; v_gene: TRBV29-1; CDR3aa: SVEGGRANEKLF
j_gene: TRBJ2-5; v_gene: TRBV5-4; CDR3aa: ASSPTVLAYQETQY
j_gene: TRBJ1-2; v_gene: TRBV9; CDR3aa: ASSVGSGQQSYGYT
j_gene: TRBJ1-5; v_gene: TRBV30; CDR3aa: AWTRAEGQPQH
j_gene: TRBJ2-5; v_gene: TRBV6-6; CDR3aa: ASSYSVQETQY
j_gene: TRBJ2-7; v_gene: TRBV7-2; CDR3aa: ASSDGLGTYEQY
j_gene: TRBJ2-1; v_gene: TRBV2; CDR3aa: ASSETGSGEQF
j_gene: TRBJ2-2; v_gene: TRBV7-6; CDR3aa: ASAAQNTGELF
j_gene: TRBJ2-7; v_gene: TRBV7-2; CDR3aa: ASSPGVNYEQY
j_gene: TRBJ2-3; v_gene: TRBV5-1; CDR3aa: ASSLGPQGTSTDTQY
j_gene: TRBJ2-3; v_gene: TRBV7-9; CDR3aa: ASSPRLAGDRNTQY
j_gene: TRBJ1-4; v_gene: TRBV4-2; CDR3aa: ASSQDTGGSLF
j_gene: TRBJ1-2; v_gene: TRBV20-1; CDR3aa: SARGTAVSA
j_gene: TRBJ2-5; v_gene: TRBV19; CDR3aa: ASSIGTSLRETQY
j_gene: TRBJ2-1; v_gene: TRBV25-1; CDR3aa: ASSEPNRGAYNEQF
j_gene: TRBJ2-3; v_gene: TRBV9; CDR3aa: ASSPTGESTDTQY
j_gene: TRBJ1-1; v_gene: TRBV4-1; CDR3aa: ASSRWGANTEAF
j_gene: TRBJ2-7; v_gene: TRBV19; CDR3aa: ASTHPGDRGTYEQY
j_gene: TRBJ1-5; v_gene: TRBV7-2; CDR3aa: ASSLEGTGNQPQH
j_gene: TRBJ2-5; v_gene: TRBV11-2; CDR3aa: ASSLAGTGKTQY
j_gene: TRBJ2-3; v_gene: TRBV7-2; CDR3aa: ASSLAGTSGGNTQY
j_gene: TRBJ2-1; v_gene: TRBV15; CDR3aa: ATRLRDNEQF
j_gene: TRBJ1-6; v_gene: TRBV12-2; CDR3aa: ASRLETRTGIGEPLH
j_gene: TRBJ2-3; v_gene: TRBV4-2; CDR3aa: ASSAGTGGAGTDTQY
j_gene: TRBJ2-1; v_gene: TRBV7-2; CDR3aa: ASSLAQRGYAGEQF
j_gene: TRBJ1-2; v_gene: TRBV20-1; CDR3aa: SAMRGTGYT
j_gene: TRBJ1-2; v_gene: TRBV7-2; CDR3aa: ASTPSRGNYGYT
j_gene: TRBJ2-5; v_gene: TRBV5-1; CDR3aa: ASSLGTSNEGTQY
j_gene: TRBJ2-1; v_gene: TRBV4-3; CDR3aa: ASSLVGLAGASNEQF
j_gene: TRBJ2-1; v_gene: TRBV30; CDR3aa: AWSATLGGQF
j_gene: TRBJ2-3; v_gene: TRBV29-1; CDR3aa: SVGVQGLDTQY
j_gene: TRBJ1-2; v_gene: TRBV7-2; CDR3aa: ATTGVDYGYT
j_gene: TRBJ2-7; v_gene: TRBV20-1; CDR3aa: SAQRAYEQY
j_gene: TRBJ1-6; v_gene: TRBV6-5; CDR3aa: ASSNRVGGSPLH
j_gene: TRBJ1-6; v_gene: TRBV6-1; CDR3aa: ASSEAPGRNNSPLH
j_gene: TRBJ1-4; v_gene: TRBV5-4; CDR3aa: ASSLSGSMEKLF
j_gene: TRBJ2-5; v_gene: TRBV11-2; CDR3aa: ASSSGVEGETQY
j_gene: TRBJ1-1; v_gene: TRBV5-1; CDR3aa: ASSLGGRSEAF
j_gene: TRBJ2-7; v_gene: TRBV18; CDR3aa: ASSPIDGQGFYEQY
j_gene: TRBJ1-3; v_gene: TRBV9; CDR3aa: ASNNRGNTIY
j_gene: TRBJ1-4; v_gene: TRBV4-3; CDR3aa: ASSPSQVGGGEKLF
j_gene: TRBJ2-2; v_gene: TRBV9; CDR3aa: ASSVEGQNTGELF
j_gene: TRBJ1-2; v_gene: TRBV4-3; CDR3aa: ASSQESRPVNGYT
j_gene: TRBJ2-3; v_gene: TRBV4-1; CDR3aa: ASSQDFSRVGTQY
j_gene: TRBJ2-7; v_gene: TRBV23-1; CDR3aa: ASSQSPGLHSYEQY